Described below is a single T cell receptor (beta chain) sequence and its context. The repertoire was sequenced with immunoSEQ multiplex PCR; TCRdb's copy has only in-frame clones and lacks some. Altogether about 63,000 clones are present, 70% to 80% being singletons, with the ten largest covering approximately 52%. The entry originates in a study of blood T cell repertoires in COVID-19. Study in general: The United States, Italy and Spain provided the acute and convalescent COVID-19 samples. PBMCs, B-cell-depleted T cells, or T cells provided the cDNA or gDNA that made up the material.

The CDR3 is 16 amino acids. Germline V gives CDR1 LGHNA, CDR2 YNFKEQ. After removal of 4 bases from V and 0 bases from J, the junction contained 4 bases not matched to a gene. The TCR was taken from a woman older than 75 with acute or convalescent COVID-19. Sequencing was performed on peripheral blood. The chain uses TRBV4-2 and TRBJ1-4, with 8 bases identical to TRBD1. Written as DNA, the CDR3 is TGTGCCAGCAGCCCAGGACAGGGATCAACTAATGAAAAACTGTTTTTT. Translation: CASSPGQGSTNEKLFF.